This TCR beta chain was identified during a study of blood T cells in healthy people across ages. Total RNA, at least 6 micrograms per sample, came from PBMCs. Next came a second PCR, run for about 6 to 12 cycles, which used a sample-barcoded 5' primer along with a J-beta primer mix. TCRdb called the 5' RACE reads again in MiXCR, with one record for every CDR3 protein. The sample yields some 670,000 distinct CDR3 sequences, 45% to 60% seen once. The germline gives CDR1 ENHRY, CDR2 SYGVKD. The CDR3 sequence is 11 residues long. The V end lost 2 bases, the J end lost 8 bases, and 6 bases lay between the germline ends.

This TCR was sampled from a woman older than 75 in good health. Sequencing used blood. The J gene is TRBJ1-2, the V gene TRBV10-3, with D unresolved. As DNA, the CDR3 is TGTGCCATCAGTGAGGCGCAGGGCTACACCTTC. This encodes CAISEAQGYTF.